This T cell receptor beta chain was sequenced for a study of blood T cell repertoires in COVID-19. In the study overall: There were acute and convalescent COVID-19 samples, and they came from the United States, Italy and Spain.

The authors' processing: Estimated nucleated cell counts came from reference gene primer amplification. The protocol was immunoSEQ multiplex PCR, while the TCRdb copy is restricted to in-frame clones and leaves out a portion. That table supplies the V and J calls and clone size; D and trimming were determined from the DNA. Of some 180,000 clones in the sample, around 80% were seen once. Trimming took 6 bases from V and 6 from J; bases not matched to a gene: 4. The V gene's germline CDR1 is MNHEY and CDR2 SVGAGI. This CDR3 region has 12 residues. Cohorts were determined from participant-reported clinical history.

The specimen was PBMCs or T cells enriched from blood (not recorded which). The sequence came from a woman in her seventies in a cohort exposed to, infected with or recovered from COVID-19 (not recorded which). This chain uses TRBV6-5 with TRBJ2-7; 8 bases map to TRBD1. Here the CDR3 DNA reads TGTGCCAGCAGAACAGGGGGTGGCGAGCAGTACTTC. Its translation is CASRTGGGEQYF.